This T cell receptor (beta chain) was sequenced during a study of shared clonotypes between healthy human individuals. For the study at large: Per-donor plates numbered three CD4 naive, three CD4 memory, two CD8 naive and one CD8 memory. Study observations and caveats: A generally larger estimated richness was seen in naive subsets than in memory subsets.

A note on this clone: Its cognate antigen is unknown.

A CD45RA-negative memory subset and a CD45RA+ naive subset were separated from the CD4+ cells. The length of the CDR3 is 13 residues. V was pared by 4 bases and J by 7 bases, with 10 bases between. Germline CDR1 and CDR2: SGHTA and FQGNSA. Genomic DNA (from each subset) was split evenly across several immunoSEQ plates. This table comes from immunoSEQ multiplex PCR, and its TCRdb copy is limited to in-frame clones, with some not included. The sample holds 1.6 million or so clones, approximately 98.5% seen once. The material sequenced was naive CD4+ T cells sorted from blood. This sample's subset: CD45RA+ positively selected. This chain joins TRBV7-2 and TRBJ2-2; weak D call: TRBD1 (6 bases). The source is a man in his thirties or forties in good health. The CDR3 coding sequence is TGTGCCAGCAGCTCAGGACAGATCGGGGAGCTGTTTTTT. As protein: CASSSGQIGELFF.